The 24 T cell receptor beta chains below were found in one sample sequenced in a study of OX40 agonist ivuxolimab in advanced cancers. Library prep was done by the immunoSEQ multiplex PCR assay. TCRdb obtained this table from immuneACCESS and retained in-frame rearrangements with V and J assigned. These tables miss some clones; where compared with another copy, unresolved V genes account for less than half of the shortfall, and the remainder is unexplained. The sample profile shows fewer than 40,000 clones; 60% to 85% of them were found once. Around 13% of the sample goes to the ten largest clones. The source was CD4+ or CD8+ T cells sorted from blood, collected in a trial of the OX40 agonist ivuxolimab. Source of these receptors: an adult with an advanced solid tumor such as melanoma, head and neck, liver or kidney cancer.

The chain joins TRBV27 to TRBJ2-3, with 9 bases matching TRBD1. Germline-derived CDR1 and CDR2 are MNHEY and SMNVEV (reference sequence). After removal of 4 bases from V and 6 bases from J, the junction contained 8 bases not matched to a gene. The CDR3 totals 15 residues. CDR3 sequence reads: CASSYRGRGPDTQYF. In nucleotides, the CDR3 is TGTGCCAGCAGTTACAGGGGGCGCGGGCCTGATACGCAGTATTTT.

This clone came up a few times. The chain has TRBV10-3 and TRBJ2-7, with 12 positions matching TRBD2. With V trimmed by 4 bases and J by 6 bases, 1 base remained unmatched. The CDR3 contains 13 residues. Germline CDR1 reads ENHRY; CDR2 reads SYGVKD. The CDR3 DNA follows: TGTGCCATCAGTGGGACTAGCGGGATCGAGCAGTACTTC. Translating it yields CAISGTSGIEQYF.

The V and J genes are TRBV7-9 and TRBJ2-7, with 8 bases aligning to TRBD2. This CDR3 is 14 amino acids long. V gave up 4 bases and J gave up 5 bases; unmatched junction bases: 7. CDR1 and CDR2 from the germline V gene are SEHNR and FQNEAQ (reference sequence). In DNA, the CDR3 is TGTGCCAGCAGCTCGAAGCGGGAGATCCACGAGCAGTACTTC. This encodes CASSSKREIHEQYF.

As DNA, the CDR3 is TGTGCCAGCAGCGCCCAGGTTAGCTCCTACGAGCAGTACTTC. Encoded protein: CASSAQVSSYEQYF. The chain is built from TRBV9 and TRBJ2-7; D remains ambiguous. V shed 3 bases and J shed 0 bases, with 10 bases lying between them. Per germline, CDR1 SGDLS and CDR2 YYNGEE. The CDR3 has 14 amino acids.

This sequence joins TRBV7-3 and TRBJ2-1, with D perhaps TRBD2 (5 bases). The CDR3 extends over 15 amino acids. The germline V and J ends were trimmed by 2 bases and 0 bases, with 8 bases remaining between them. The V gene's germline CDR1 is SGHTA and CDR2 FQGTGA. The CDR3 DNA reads TGTGCCAGCAGCTTATCAGCGGCCTCCTACAATGAGCAGTTCTTC. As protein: CASSLSAASYNEQFF.

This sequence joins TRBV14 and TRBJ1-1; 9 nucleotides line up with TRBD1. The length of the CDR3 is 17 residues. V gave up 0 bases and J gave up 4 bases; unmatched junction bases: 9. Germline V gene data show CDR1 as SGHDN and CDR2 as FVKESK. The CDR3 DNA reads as TGTGCCAGCAGCCAAGACCGGACAGGGGCCAAGAGCACTGAAGCTTTCTTT. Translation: CASSQDRTGAKSTEAFF.

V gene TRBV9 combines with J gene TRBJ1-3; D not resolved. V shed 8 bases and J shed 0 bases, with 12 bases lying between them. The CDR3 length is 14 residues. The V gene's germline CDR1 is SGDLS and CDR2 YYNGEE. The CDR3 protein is CASSKMFSGNTIYF. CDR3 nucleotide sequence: TGTGCCAGTTCGAAAATGTTCTCTGGAAACACCATATATTTT.

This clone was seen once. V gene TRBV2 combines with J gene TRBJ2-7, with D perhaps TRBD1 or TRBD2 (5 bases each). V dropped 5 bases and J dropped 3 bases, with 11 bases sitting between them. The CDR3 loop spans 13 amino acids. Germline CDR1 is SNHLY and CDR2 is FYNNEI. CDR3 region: CASSQGPNYEQYF. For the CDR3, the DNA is TGTGCCAGCAGTCAGGGACCTAACTACGAGCAGTACTTC.

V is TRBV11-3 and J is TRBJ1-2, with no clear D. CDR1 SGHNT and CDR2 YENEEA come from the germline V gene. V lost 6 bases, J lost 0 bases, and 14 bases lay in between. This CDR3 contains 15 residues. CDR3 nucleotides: TGTGCCAGCAGTCTTGACGCCGTGGCTAACTATGGCTACACCTTC. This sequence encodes CASSLDAVANYGYTF.

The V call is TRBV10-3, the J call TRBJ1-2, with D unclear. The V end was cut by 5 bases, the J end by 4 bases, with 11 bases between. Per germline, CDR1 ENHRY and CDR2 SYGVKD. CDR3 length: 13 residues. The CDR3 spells CAISNPASYGYTF. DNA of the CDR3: TGTGCCATCAGTAATCCCGCGTCCTATGGCTACACCTTC.

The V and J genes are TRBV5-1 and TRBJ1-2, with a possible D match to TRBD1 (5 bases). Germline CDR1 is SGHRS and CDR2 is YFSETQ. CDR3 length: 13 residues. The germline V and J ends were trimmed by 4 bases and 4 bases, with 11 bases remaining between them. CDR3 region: CASSTGHPYGYTF. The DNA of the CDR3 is TGCGCCAGCAGCACCGGACATCCCTATGGCTACACCTTC.

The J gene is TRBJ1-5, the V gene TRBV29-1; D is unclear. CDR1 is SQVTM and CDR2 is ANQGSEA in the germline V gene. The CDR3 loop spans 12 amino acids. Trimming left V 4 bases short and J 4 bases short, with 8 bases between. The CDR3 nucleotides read TGCAGCGTTGCGATGGAAAATCAGCCCCAGCATTTT. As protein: CSVAMENQPQHF.

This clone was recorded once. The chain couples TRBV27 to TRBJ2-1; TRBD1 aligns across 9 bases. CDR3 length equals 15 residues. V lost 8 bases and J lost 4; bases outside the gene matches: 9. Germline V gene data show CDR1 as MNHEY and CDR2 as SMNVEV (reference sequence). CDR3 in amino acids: CASEPGQGGYNEQFF. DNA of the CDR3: TGTGCCAGCGAACCGGGACAGGGTGGTTACAATGAGCAGTTCTTC.

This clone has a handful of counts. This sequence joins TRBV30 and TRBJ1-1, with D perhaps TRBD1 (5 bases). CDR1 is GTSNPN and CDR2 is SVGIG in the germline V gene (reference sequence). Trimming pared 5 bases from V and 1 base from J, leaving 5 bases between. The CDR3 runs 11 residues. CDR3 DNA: TGTGCCTGGGGACAGAACACTGAAGCTTTCTTT. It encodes CAWGQNTEAFF.

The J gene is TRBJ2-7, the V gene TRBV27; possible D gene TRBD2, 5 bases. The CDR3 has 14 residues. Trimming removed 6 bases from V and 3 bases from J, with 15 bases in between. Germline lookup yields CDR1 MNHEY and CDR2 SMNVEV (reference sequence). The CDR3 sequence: CASRVAWSNYEQYF. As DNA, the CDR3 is TGTGCCAGCAGAGTAGCGTGGAGCAACTACGAGCAGTACTTC.

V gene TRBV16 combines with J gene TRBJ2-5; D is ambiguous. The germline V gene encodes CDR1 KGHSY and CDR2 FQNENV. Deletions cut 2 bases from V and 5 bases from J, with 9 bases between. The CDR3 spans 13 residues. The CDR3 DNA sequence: TGTGCCAGCAGCCAAGGGTTCGGGGAGACCCAGTACTTC. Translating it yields CASSQGFGETQYF. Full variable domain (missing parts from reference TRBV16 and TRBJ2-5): GEEVAQTPKHLVRGEGQKAKLYCAPIKGHSYVFWYQQVLKNEFKFLISFQNENVFDETGMPKERFSAKCLPNSPCSLEIQATKLEDSAVYFCASSQGFGETQYFGPGTRLLVL.

This CDR3 reads CASSLGRPQETQYF. In DNA form, the CDR3 reads TGCGCCAGCAGCTTAGGCAGACCCCAAGAGACCCAGTACTTC. This chain joins TRBV5-1 and TRBJ2-5; D is undetermined. Trimming left V 2 bases short and J 1 base short, with 9 bases between. Germline values: CDR1 SGHRS, CDR2 YFSETQ. The CDR3 sequence is 14 residues long.

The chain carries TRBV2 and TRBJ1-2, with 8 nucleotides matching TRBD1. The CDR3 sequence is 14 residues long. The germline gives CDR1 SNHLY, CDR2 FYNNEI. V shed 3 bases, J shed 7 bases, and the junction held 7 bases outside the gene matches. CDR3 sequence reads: CASSDLQGVRGYTF. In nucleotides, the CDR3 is TGTGCCAGCAGTGATCTACAGGGGGTCCGTGGCTACACCTTC.

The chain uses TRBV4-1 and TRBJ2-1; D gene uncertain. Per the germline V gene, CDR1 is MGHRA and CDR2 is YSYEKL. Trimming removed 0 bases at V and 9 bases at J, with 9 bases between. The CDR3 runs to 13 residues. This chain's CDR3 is CASSQDHGFEQFF. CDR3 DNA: TGCGCCAGCAGCCAAGATCACGGTTTTGAGCAGTTCTTC.

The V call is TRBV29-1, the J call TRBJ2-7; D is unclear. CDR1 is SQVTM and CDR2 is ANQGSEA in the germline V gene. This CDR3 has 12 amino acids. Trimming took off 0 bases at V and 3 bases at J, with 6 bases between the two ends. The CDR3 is CSVEEASYEQYF. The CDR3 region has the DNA TGCAGCGTTGAAGAGGCTAGCTACGAGCAGTACTTC.

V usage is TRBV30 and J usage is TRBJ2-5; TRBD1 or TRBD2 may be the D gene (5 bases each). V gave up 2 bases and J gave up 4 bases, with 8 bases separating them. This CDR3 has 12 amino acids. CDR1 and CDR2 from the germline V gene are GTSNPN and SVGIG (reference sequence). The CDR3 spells CAWSFGTETQYF. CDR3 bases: TGTGCCTGGAGTTTTGGGACAGAGACCCAGTACTTC.

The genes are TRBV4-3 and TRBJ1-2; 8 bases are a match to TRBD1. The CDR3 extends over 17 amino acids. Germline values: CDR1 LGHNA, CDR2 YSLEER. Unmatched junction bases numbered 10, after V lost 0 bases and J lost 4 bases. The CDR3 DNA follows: TGCGCCAGCAGCCAAGAGATAGCCCAGGGGGCCTCCTATGGCTACACCTTC. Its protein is CASSQEIAQGASYGYTF.

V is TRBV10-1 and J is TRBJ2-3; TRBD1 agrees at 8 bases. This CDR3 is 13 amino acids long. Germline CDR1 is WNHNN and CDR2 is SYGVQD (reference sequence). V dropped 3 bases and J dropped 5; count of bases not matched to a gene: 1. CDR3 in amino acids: CASSDRGQDTQYF. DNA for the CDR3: TGCGCCAGCAGTGACAGGGGGCAAGATACGCAGTATTTT.

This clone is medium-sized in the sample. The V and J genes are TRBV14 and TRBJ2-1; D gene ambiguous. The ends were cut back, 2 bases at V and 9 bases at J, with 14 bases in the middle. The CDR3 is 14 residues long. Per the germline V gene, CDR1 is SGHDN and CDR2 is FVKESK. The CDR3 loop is CASSQSIRSREQFF. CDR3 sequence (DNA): TGTGCCAGCAGCCAAAGCATCCGATCCCGTGAGCAGTTCTTC.